What follows are 29 T cell receptor beta chains derived from one specimen sequenced in a study of OX40 agonist ivuxolimab in advanced cancers. Sequenced by immunoSEQ multiplex PCR; TCRdb stores in-frame clones only, minus some. The sample gives roughly 56,000 clones, about 85% of which show up once; approximately 5% is in the top ten. The sample here was CD4+ or CD8+ T cells sorted from blood, taken in a trial of the OX40 agonist ivuxolimab. These receptors came from an adult with an advanced solid tumor such as melanoma, head and neck, liver or kidney cancer.

The chain couples TRBV28 to TRBJ2-3, with D tentatively TRBD1 or TRBD2 (5 bases each). The germline V and J ends were trimmed by 5 bases and 4 bases, with 19 bases remaining between them. The germline V gene has CDR1 MDHEN and CDR2 SYDVKM. This CDR3 contains 16 residues. Here the CDR3 reads CASSAPGTTSADTQYF. Here the CDR3 DNA reads TGTGCCAGCAGTGCACCCGGGACCACGAGCGCAGATACGCAGTATTTT.

This clone was seen more than once but under ten times. The chain links TRBV7-6 to TRBJ2-1; perhaps D is TRBD1 or TRBD2 (5 bases each). Germline CDR1 is SGHVS and CDR2 is FNYEAQ. CDR3 length: 14 residues. The V end was cut by 1 base, the J end by 12 bases, with 16 bases between. CDR3 bases: TGTGCCAGCAGCTTAGAGTCGGCGAGGGGCGGGCAGTTCTTC. Translating gives CASSLESARGGQFF.

This clone was observed a few times. The rearrangement uses TRBV7-2 and TRBJ2-1; 11 nucleotides line up with TRBD2. Trimming cost V 5 bases and J 9 bases; bases outside gene matches: 12. Looked up from germline, CDR1 is SGHTA and CDR2 is FQGNSA. The CDR3 is 16 amino acids. Here the CDR3 reads CASSRARSGRGGEQFF. CDR3 nucleotide sequence: TGTGCCAGCAGCAGAGCGCGTAGCGGGAGGGGGGGTGAGCAGTTCTTC.

A few counts support this clone. This rearrangement joins TRBV4-3 to TRBJ2-2; 7 bases map to TRBD2. The CDR3 consists of 17 residues. V dropped 3 bases and J dropped 0; count of bases not matched to a gene: 7. Germline V gives CDR1 LGHNA, CDR2 YSLEER. The CDR3 is CASSHGEGHPNTGELFF. The CDR3 DNA reads TGCGCCAGCAGCCACGGGGAGGGCCACCCGAACACCGGGGAGCTGTTTTTT.

The chain couples TRBV28 to TRBJ1-2, with a possible D match to TRBD1 (6 bases). The V gene's germline CDR1 is MDHEN and CDR2 SYDVKM. V was cut by 6 bases and J by 7 bases, with 24 bases left in between. The CDR3 loop spans 16 amino acids. CDR3 in amino acids: CASSLGSWGRYSGYTF. The CDR3 bases are TGTGCCAGCAGCCTCGGGAGCTGGGGGCGGTATTCTGGCTACACCTTC.

V usage is TRBV10-2 and J usage is TRBJ2-5; D possibly corresponds to TRBD1 (6 bases). Germline V gene sequence: CDR1 WSHSY, CDR2 SAAADI. The length of the CDR3 is 14 residues. Trimming cost V 7 bases and J 2 bases, with 14 bases left between them. As DNA, the CDR3 is TGCGCCAGCAAACGGACAGATTTACAAGAGACCCAGTACTTC. Translated, it gives CASKRTDLQETQYF.

The chain carries TRBV30 and TRBJ2-5; D remains ambiguous. The J call may be faulty, since TRBJ2-7 better matches the DNA end. This CDR3 has 15 residues. CDR1 and CDR2 (germline): GTSNPN, SVGIG (reference sequence). CDR3 loop: CAWSVLALSSYEQYF. Here the CDR3 DNA reads TGTGCCTGGAGTGTACTCGCACTGAGCTCCTACGAGCAGTACTTC.

The rearrangement links TRBV28 to TRBJ2-7; D assignment may be TRBD1 or TRBD2 (7 bases each). Trimming cost V 2 bases and J 7 bases, with 15 bases left between them. Germline CDR1 and CDR2: MDHEN and SYDVKM. The CDR3 consists of 14 residues. In nucleotides, the CDR3 is TGTGCCAGCAGTTTAAGCGGGACAGCCTTTGAGCAGTACTTC. This sequence encodes CASSLSGTAFEQYF.

The chain joins TRBV11-3 to TRBJ2-3; D is possibly TRBD1 (5 bases). The CDR3 totals 16 residues. The germline V and J ends were trimmed by 0 bases and 3 bases, with 13 bases remaining between them. CDR1 and CDR2 (germline): SGHNT, YENEEA. This CDR3 is CASSLEMGRLTDTQYF. The CDR3 region has the DNA TGTGCCAGCAGCTTAGAGATGGGGCGTTTGACAGATACGCAGTATTTT. Full variable domain (rest looked up from reference TRBV11-3 and TRBJ2-3): EAGVVQSPRYKIIEKKQPVAFWCNPISGHNTLYWYLQNLGQGPELLIRYENEEAVDDSQLPKDRFSAERLKGVDSTLKIQPAELGDSAVYLCASSLEMGRLTDTQYFGPGTRLTVL.

This clone was picked up a small number of times. This chain joins TRBV5-1 and TRBJ1-2, with D uncertain. The V gene lost 4 bases and the J gene lost 3 bases, with 13 bases spanning the gap. This CDR3 region has 14 residues. Per germline, CDR1 SGHRS and CDR2 YFSETQ. CDR3 in amino acids: CASSLGGYYYGYTF. CDR3 bases: TGCGCCAGCAGCCTAGGAGGTTACTACTATGGCTACACCTTC.

The genes are TRBV25-1 and TRBJ2-7, with 8 bases matching TRBD1. V gave up 8 bases and J gave up 5 bases; unmatched junction bases: 5. The germline gives CDR1 MGHDK, CDR2 SYGVNS. This CDR3 has 12 amino acids. The CDR3 region has the DNA TGTGCCAGCGGACAGGGACCTCACGAGCAGTACTTC. It translates to CASGQGPHEQYF.

V is TRBV5-6 and J is TRBJ2-7; 7 nucleotides align to TRBD1. V gave up 1 base and J gave up 4 bases; unmatched junction bases: 5. This CDR3 contains 14 residues. Germline loops: CDR1 SGHDT, CDR2 YYEEEE. The CDR3 nucleotides read TGTGCCAGCAGCTTGTCGACAGGGAGATACGAGCAGTACTTC. The encoded protein is CASSLSTGRYEQYF. Variable domain in full (rest from reference TRBV5-6 and TRBJ2-7): DAGVTQSPTHLIKTRGQQVTLRCSPKSGHDTVSWYQQALGQGPQFIFQYYEEEERQRGNFPDRFSGHQFPNYSSELNVNALLLGDSALYLCASSLSTGRYEQYFGPGTRLTVT.

J is TRBJ2-2 and V is TRBV10-3; D is ambiguous. With 2 bases removed from V and 3 bases from J, the gap between germline ends came to 10 bases. The CDR3 length is 15 residues. Germline CDR1 reads ENHRY; CDR2 reads SYGVKD. The CDR3 region is CAISERTLDTGELFF. The CDR3 bases are TGTGCCATCAGTGAGAGAACCCTTGACACCGGGGAGCTGTTTTTT.

The V call is TRBV5-1, the J call TRBJ2-1; TRBD2 is a possible D gene (5 bases). The CDR3 has 16 residues. V was trimmed by 4 bases and J by 2 bases, leaving 16 bases between them. Germline values: CDR1 SGHRS, CDR2 YFSETQ. CDR3 sequence: CASSKDPGIPYNEQFF. CDR3 coding DNA: TGCGCCAGCAGCAAAGATCCCGGGATCCCCTACAATGAGCAGTTCTTC.

The rearrangement links TRBV19 to TRBJ1-2, with 7 positions matching TRBD1. V shed 8 bases, J shed 2 bases, and the junction held 2 bases outside the gene matches. The CDR3 is 12 amino acids. Germline assignment: CDR1 LNHDA and CDR2 SQIVND (reference sequence). The CDR3 bases are TGTGCCAGTTCGGACAGGAACTATGGCTACACCTTC. As protein: CASSDRNYGYTF. Full variable domain (missing parts from reference TRBV19 and TRBJ1-2): DGGITQSPKYLFRKEGQNVTLSCEQNLNHDAMYWYRQDPGQGLRLIYYSQIVNDFQKGDIAEGYSVSREKKESFPLTVTSAQKNPTAFYLCASSDRNYGYTFGSGTRLTVV.

In DNA, the CDR3 is TGTGCCAGCAGCTTGGGACTATCAGAGGGGACCCAGTACTTC. Protein sequence: CASSLGLSEGTQYF. The V and J genes are TRBV5-6 and TRBJ2-5; tentatively, D is TRBD2 (5 bases). Germline V lookup: CDR1 SGHDT, CDR2 YYEEEE. The CDR3 is made up of 14 amino acids. The V end was cut by 0 bases, the J end by 7 bases, with 13 bases between.

This chain links TRBV28 with TRBJ2-5; unclear D gene. Germline CDR1 MDHEN, CDR2 SYDVKM. CDR3 length equals 13 residues. V was clipped by 4 bases and J by 5 bases, with 11 bases between them. The CDR3, as DNA: TGTGCCAGCAGTTCCCTCGGTGGGGAGACCCAGTACTTC. Its protein is CASSSLGGETQYF.

This clone was seen just once. This chain uses TRBV10-3 with TRBJ2-7; D possibly uses TRBD1 or TRBD2 (5 bases each). Germline V gene lookup returns CDR1 ENHRY and CDR2 SYGVKD. Trimming took off 3 bases at V and 4 bases at J, with 13 bases between the two ends. This CDR3 spans 14 amino acids. The CDR3 loop is CAISDGTETYEQYF. For the CDR3, the DNA is TGTGCCATCAGTGATGGGACCGAAACTTACGAGCAGTACTTC.

The chain joins TRBV4-1 to TRBJ2-5; 8 nucleotides align to TRBD1. The trim removed 1 base at V and 8 bases at J, leaving 6 bases unmatched. The length of the CDR3 is 14 residues. Germline V CDR1 and CDR2: MGHRA, YSYEKL. CDR3 DNA sequence: TGCGCCAGCAGCCAAGCCCAGGGGGCTGATACCCAGTACTTC. Protein: CASSQAQGADTQYF.

This clone was counted between two and nine times. Within the sample, other DNA sequences also encode this same CDR3. This chain connects TRBV7-9 to TRBJ1-4; TRBD1 might be the D (5 bases). The germline V gene has CDR1 SEHNR and CDR2 FQNEAQ (reference sequence). Between the trimmed V and J ends, which lost 3 bases and 2 bases, there was a span of 7 bases. The CDR3 is 14 residues long. DNA of the CDR3: TGTGCCAGCAGCTTTGGGGGGACTAATGAAAAACTGTTTTTT. Its protein product is CASSFGGTNEKLFF. The full variable domain, with the rest looked up from reference TRBV7-9 and TRBJ1-4, is DTGVSQNPRHKITKRGQNVTFRCDPISEHNRLYWYRQTLGQGPEFLTYFQNEAQLEKSRLLSDRFSAERPKGSFSTLEIQRTEQGDSAMYLCASSFGGTNEKLFFGSGTQLSVL.

The chain links TRBV2 to TRBJ1-1, with 8 bases fitting TRBD1. This CDR3 region has 17 residues. V lost 6 bases and J lost 3; bases outside the gene matches: 15. Germline V gene data show CDR1 as SNHLY and CDR2 as FYNNEI. For the CDR3, the DNA is TGTGCCAGCAGGGACGGACAGGGATCCTGGTCGGACACTGAAGCTTTCTTT. Protein: CASRDGQGSWSDTEAFF.

The V and J genes are TRBV9 and TRBJ2-1, with 8 bases that match TRBD2. Germline lookup yields CDR1 SGDLS and CDR2 YYNGEE. The CDR3 is made up of 22 amino acids. J lost 4 bases, V lost 0 bases, and 24 bases had no gene match. CDR3 coding DNA: TGTGCCAGCAGCGTAGGCCGTGTTCCAGCTAGCGGGCAAGGGTCTGGGTACAATGAGCAGTTCTTC. Translation: CASSVGRVPASGQGSGYNEQFF.

This clone appeared a few times. The chain joins TRBV5-8 to TRBJ2-7; D is uncertain. This CDR3 spans 10 amino acids. The V and J ends lost 1 base and 5 bases respectively, with 1 base between them. Looked up from germline, CDR1 is SGHTS and CDR2 is YDEGEE. For the CDR3, the DNA is TGTGCCAGCAGCTTGAACGAGCAGTACTTC. Its translation: CASSLNEQYF.

V is TRBV7-2 and J is TRBJ1-4; 9 positions agree with TRBD1. The V segment lost 3 bases and the J segment 10 bases; nucleotides outside the gene matches: 6. CDR3 size: 14 residues. Looked up from germline, CDR1 is SGHTA and CDR2 is FQGNSA. The CDR3 DNA follows: TGTGCCAGCAGCTTCGAGGGACAGGGTGGAAAACTGTTTTTT. Its translation is CASSFEGQGGKLFF.

This clone appeared once. The chain recombines TRBV16 with TRBJ2-5; D remains unclear. The CDR3 runs to 14 residues. The germline V gene has CDR1 KGHSY and CDR2 FQNENV. V lost 2 bases, J lost 0 bases, and 7 bases lay in between. CDR3 residues: CASSQGSDQETQYF. CDR3 coding DNA: TGTGCCAGCAGCCAAGGCAGCGACCAAGAGACCCAGTACTTC.

This chain uses TRBV15 with TRBJ2-5; 7 bases match TRBD2. The CDR3 loop spans 16 amino acids. The V segment lost 1 base and the J segment 5 bases; nucleotides outside the gene matches: 10. Looked up from germline, CDR1 is LNHNV and CDR2 is YYDKDF (reference sequence). CDR3 sequence reads: CATSRVEAAGLETQYF. Here the CDR3 DNA reads TGTGCCACCAGCAGAGTAGAAGCAGCGGGACTGGAGACCCAGTACTTC.

This chain connects TRBV18 to TRBJ2-5, with 7 bases lining up with TRBD1. V lost 5 bases, J lost 2 bases, and 5 bases stayed unmatched. This CDR3 has 14 residues. Looked up from germline, CDR1 is KGHSH and CDR2 is LQKENI. DNA for the CDR3: TGTGCCAGCTCATGGGCCAGGGGGCAAGAGACCCAGTACTTC. Translated, it gives CASSWARGQETQYF.

This clone was detected only once. This chain connects TRBV5-6 to TRBJ2-2, with TRBD2 as a possible D gene (6 bases). There are 16 residues in the CDR3. Trimming left V 2 bases short and J 1 base short, with 12 bases between. The germline gives CDR1 SGHDT, CDR2 YYEEEE. This chain's CDR3 is CASSFSFGGNTGELFF. CDR3 DNA sequence: TGTGCCAGCAGCTTCTCCTTCGGGGGGAACACCGGGGAGCTGTTTTTT.

The chain combines TRBV19 with TRBJ1-5; D is uncertain. V dropped 5 bases and J dropped 0 bases, with 17 bases sitting between them. Germline values: CDR1 LNHDA, CDR2 SQIVND (reference sequence). The CDR3 contains 17 residues. CDR3 loop: CASSWVPIGNSNQPQHF. CDR3 in DNA: TGTGCCAGTAGTTGGGTCCCCATAGGGAATAGCAATCAGCCCCAGCATTTT.